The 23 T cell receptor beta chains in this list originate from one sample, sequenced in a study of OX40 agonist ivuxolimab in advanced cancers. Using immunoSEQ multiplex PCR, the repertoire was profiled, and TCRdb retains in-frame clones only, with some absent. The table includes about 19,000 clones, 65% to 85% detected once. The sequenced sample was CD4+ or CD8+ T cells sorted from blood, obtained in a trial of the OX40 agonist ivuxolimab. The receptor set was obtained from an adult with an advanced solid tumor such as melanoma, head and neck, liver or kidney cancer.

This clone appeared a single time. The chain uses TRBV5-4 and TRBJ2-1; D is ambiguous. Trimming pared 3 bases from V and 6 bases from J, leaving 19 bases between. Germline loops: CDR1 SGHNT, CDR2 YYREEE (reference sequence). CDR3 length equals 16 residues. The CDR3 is CASSYTGLVRSNEQFF. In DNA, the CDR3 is TGTGCCAGCAGCTACACCGGGCTAGTTCGTAGCAATGAGCAGTTCTTC.

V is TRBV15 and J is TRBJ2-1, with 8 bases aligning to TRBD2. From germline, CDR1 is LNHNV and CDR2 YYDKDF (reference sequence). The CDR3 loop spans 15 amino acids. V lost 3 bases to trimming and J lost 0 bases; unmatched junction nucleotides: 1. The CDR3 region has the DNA TGTGCCACCAGCAGGAGCGGGAGCTCCTACAATGAGCAGTTCTTC. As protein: CATSRSGSSYNEQFF.

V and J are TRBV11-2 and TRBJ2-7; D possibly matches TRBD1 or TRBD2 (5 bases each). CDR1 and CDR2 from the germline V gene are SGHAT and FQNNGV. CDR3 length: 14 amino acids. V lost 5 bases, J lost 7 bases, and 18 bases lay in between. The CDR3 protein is CASSLFDRLREQYF. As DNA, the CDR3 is TGTGCCAGCAGCCTATTCGACAGACTACGTGAGCAGTACTTC.

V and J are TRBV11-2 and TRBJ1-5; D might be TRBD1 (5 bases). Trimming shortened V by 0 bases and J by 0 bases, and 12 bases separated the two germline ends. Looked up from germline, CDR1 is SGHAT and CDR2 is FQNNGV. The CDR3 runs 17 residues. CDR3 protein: CASSLDPRGVSNQPQHF. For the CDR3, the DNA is TGTGCCAGCAGCTTAGACCCCCGGGGGGTTAGCAATCAGCCCCAGCATTTT.

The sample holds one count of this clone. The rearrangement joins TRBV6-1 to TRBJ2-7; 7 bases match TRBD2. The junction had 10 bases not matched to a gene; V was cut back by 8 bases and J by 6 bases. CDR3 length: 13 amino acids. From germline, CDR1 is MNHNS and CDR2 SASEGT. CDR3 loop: CASWGLPGSEQYF. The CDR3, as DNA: TGTGCCAGCTGGGGACTACCGGGAAGCGAGCAGTACTTC.

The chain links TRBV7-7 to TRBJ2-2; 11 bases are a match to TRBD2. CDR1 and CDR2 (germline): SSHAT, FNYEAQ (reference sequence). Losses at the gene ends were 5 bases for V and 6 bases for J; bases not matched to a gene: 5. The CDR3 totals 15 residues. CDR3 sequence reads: CASSMGLAAAGELFF. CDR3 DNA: TGTGCCAGCAGCATGGGACTAGCGGCGGCCGGGGAGCTGTTTTTT.

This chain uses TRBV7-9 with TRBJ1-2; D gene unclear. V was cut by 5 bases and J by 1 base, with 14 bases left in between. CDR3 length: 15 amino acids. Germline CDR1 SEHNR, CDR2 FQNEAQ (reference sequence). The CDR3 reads CASSPAPGNNYGYTF. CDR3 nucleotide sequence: TGTGCCAGCAGCCCCGCGCCGGGAAATAACTATGGCTACACCTTC.

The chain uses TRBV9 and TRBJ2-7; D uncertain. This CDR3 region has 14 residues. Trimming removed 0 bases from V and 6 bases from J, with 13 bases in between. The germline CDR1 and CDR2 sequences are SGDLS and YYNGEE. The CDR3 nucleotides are TGTGCCAGCAGCGTAGACCAACTATTGGGCGAGCAGTACTTC. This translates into CASSVDQLLGEQYF.

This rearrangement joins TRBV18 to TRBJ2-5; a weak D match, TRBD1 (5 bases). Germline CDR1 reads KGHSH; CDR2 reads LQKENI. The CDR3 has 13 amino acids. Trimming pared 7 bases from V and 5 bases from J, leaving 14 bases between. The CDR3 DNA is TGTGCCAGCTTCGAAGGGGATCCGGAGACCCAGTACTTC. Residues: CASFEGDPETQYF.

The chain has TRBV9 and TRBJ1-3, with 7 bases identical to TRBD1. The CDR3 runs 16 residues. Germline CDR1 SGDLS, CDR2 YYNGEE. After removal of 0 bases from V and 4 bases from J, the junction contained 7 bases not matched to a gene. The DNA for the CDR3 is TGTGCCAGCAGCGTAGACGAGACAGGGACAGGAAACACCATATATTTT. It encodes CASSVDETGTGNTIYF.

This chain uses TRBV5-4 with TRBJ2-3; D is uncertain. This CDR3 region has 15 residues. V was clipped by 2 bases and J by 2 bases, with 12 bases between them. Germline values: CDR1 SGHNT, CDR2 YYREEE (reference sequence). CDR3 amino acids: CASSLGVRATDTQYF. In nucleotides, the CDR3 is TGTGCCAGCAGCTTAGGAGTTCGTGCCACAGATACGCAGTATTTT.

CDR3 sequence reads: CASSLEQGLYGYTF. In DNA form, the CDR3 reads TGTGCCAGCAGCTTAGAACAGGGCCTCTATGGCTACACCTTC. The V and J genes are TRBV7-2 and TRBJ1-2; D might be TRBD1 (6 bases). CDR1 is SGHTA, CDR2 FQGNSA, per germline. V lost 1 base and J lost 4, with 10 bases in between. The CDR3 extends over 14 amino acids.

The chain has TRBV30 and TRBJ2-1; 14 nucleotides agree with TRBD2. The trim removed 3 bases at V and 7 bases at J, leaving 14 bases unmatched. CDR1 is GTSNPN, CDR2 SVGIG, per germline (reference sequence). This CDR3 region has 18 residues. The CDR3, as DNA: TGTGCCTGGAGGTGGAGGAAGGGGACTAGCGGGAGTCGTAATGAGCAGTTCTTC. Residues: CAWRWRKGTSGSRNEQFF. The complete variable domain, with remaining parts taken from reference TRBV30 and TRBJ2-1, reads SQTIHQWPATLVQPVGSPLSLECTVEGTSNPNLYWYRQAAGRGLQLLFYSVGIGQISSEVPQNLSASRPQDRQFILSSKKLLLSDSGFYLCAWRWRKGTSGSRNEQFFGPGTRLTVL.

The CDR3 DNA is TGTGCCTACTCGGGGCCCCCGGGAAAACTGTTTTTT. The encoded protein is CAYSGPPGKLFF. This chain uses TRBV30 with TRBJ1-4, with a weak D call TRBD1 (5 bases). Trimming stripped 7 bases from V and 10 bases from J, with 16 bases between. The CDR3 runs to 12 residues. CDR1 and CDR2 from the germline V gene are GTSNPN and SVGIG (reference sequence).

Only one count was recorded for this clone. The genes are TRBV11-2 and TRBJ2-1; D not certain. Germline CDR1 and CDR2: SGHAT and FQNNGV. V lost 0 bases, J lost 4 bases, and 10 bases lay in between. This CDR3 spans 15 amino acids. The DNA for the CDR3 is TGTGCCAGCAGCTTAGATTTTCTTGAATACAATGAGCAGTTCTTC. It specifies CASSLDFLEYNEQFF.

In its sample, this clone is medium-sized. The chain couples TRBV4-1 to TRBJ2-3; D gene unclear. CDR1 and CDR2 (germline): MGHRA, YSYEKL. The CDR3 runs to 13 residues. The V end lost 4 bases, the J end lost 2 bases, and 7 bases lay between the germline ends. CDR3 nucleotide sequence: TGCGCCAGCAGCCGAGCCAACACAGATACGCAGTATTTT. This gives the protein CASSRANTDTQYF.

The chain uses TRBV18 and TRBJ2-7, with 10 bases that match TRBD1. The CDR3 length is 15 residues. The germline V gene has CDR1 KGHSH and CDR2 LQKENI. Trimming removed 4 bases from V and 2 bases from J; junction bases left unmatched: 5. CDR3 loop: CASSLRQGATYEQYF. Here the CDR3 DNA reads TGTGCCAGCTCACTCAGACAGGGGGCGACCTACGAGCAGTACTTC.

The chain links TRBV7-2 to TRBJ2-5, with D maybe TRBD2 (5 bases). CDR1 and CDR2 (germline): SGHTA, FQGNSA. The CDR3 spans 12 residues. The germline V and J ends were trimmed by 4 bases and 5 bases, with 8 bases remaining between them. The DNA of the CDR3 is TGTGCCAGCAGCTCCCGGGGTGAGACCCAGTACTTC. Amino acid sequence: CASSSRGETQYF.

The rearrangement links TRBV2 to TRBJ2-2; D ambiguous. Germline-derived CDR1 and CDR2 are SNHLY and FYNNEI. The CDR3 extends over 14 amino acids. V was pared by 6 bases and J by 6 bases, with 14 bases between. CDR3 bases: TGTGCCAGCAGATCCCCCTCCTTCGCCGGGGAGCTGTTTTTT. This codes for CASRSPSFAGELFF. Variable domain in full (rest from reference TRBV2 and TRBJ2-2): EPEVTQTPSHQVTQMGQEVILRCVPISNHLYFYWYRQILGQKVEFLVSFYNNEISEKSEIFDDQFSVERPDGSNFTLKIRSTKLEDSAMYFCASRSPSFAGELFFGEGSRLTVL.

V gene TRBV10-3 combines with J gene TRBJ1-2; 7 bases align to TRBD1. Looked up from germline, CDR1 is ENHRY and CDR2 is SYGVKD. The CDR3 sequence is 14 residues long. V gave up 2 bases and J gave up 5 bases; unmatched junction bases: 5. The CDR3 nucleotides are TGTGCCATCAGTGAGGGACAGGAGATTTATGGCTACACCTTC. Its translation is CAISEGQEIYGYTF.

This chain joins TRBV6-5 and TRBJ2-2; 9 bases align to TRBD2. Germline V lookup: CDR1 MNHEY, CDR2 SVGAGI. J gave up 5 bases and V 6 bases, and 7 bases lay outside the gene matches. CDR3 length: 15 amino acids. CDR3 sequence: CASSSSGIGTGELFF. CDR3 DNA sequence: TGTGCCAGCAGCTCTAGCGGGATAGGGACCGGGGAGCTGTTTTTT.

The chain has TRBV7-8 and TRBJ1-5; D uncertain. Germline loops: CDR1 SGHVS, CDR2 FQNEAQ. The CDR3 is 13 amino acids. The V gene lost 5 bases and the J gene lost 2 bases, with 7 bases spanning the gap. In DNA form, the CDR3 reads TGTGCCAGCAGCCCCCCTGGCAATCAGCCCCAGCATTTT. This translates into CASSPPGNQPQHF.

The CDR3 loop reads CACQSHPTGELFF. Written as DNA, the CDR3 is TGTGCCTGCCAATCGCATCCCACCGGGGAGCTGTTTTTT. V and J are TRBV30 and TRBJ2-2, with D uncertain. Looked up from germline, CDR1 is GTSNPN and CDR2 is SVGIG (reference sequence). The CDR3 sequence is 13 residues long. Trimming stripped 6 bases from V and 4 bases from J, with 12 bases between.